This record covers a single T cell receptor (beta chain). Antigen unknown. This CDR3 region has 12 residues. Trimming stripped 10 bases from V and 0 bases from J, with 8 bases between. CDR1 LNHDA and CDR2 SQIVND come from the germline V gene (reference sequence). These data come from a study of cytomegalovirus exposure and HLA in healthy donors. Findings and caveats of the study: The study flagged around 160 TCR beta chains as cytomegalovirus-associated.

The table came from immunoSEQ multiplex PCR; TCRdb's copy has only in-frame clones and leaves some out. The table records 70,000 or so clones, roughly nine tenths of them present only once. A roughly 120-subject validation cohort, separate from the approximately 700-subject first cohort, supplied the donors. The clonotype originates from a man aged 18-30 years in good health and CMV-seronegative. Sequenced: PBMCs. The chain employs TRBV19 and TRBJ2-3; D may be TRBD2 (5 bases). The CDR3 bases are TGTGCCACAGCGGTTAGCACAGATACGCAGTATTTT. Residues: CATAVSTDTQYF.